This TCR beta chain emerged from a study of T cell changes during pregnancy in multiple sclerosis. CDR1 SGHKS and CDR2 YYEKEE come from the germline V gene (reference sequence). V was pared by 3 bases and J by 8 bases, with 10 bases of the junction left unmatched. The CDR3 runs to 15 residues. Clones were sequenced by immunoSEQ multiplex PCR, and TCRdb holds only the in-frame ones, with some missing. Among more than 85,000 clones listed, over 85% were seen once. The TCR originated in a female donor in good health, enrolled as a control in a pregnancy study. This chain joins TRBV5-5 and TRBJ2-1, with TRBD2 matching 8 bases. Sample: peripheral blood, taken after pregnancy. CDR3 protein: CASSSELAVFDEQFF. The CDR3 coding sequence is TGTGCCAGCAGCTCCGAACTAGCGGTCTTTGATGAGCAGTTCTTC.